These 12 T cell receptor beta chains were sequenced from one sample in a study of shared clonotypes between healthy human individuals. Clones were read by immunoSEQ multiplex PCR, and TCRdb kept only the in-frame ones, dropping some. The profile shows more than 500,000 clones, roughly 95% of them singletons. What was sequenced was naive CD4+ T cells sorted from blood. Subset indicated: CD45RA+ positively selected. These receptors were collected from a woman between 25 and 40 years old in good health.

The chain joins TRBV2 to TRBJ2-5, with D perhaps TRBD2 (6 bases). TRBJ2-7 explains the end of the DNA better; the J call may be wrong. Per germline, CDR1 SNHLY and CDR2 FYNNEI. The CDR3 is 14 amino acids. The CDR3 here is CAFTGGTFSYEQYF. CDR3 DNA: TGTGCCTTCACGGGCGGGACCTTCTCCTACGAGCAGTACTTC.

The rearrangement uses TRBV19 and TRBJ1-4, with D possibly matching TRBD1 (6 bases). This CDR3 comprises 14 residues. V lost 3 bases and J lost 6, with 11 bases in between. Germline V gives CDR1 LNHDA, CDR2 SQIVND (reference sequence). DNA for the CDR3: TGTGCCAGTAGTATGATGGGGGCTGATGAAAAACTGTTTTTT. This codes for CASSMMGADEKLFF.

V is TRBV6-1 and J is TRBJ1-1; D is unclear. The CDR3 length is 14 residues. V was shortened by 2 bases and J by 0 bases, with 7 bases between the two germline ends. Germline CDR1 reads MNHNS; CDR2 reads SASEGT. For the CDR3, the DNA is TGTGCCAGCAGTGAACCAGGAATGAACACTGAAGCTTTCTTT. Protein sequence: CASSEPGMNTEAFF.

V is TRBV7-9 and J is TRBJ2-7; D is ambiguous. V was pared by 1 base and J by 3 bases, with 7 bases between. From germline, CDR1 is SEHNR and CDR2 FQNEAQ (reference sequence). The CDR3 contains 13 residues. CDR3 sequence (DNA): TGTGCCAGCAGCTTAGATTTGCTCTACGAGCAGTACTTC. Encoded protein: CASSLDLLYEQYF.

The rearrangement joins TRBV28 to TRBJ1-4; a possible D gene is TRBD1 (6 bases). Germline V lookup: CDR1 MDHEN, CDR2 SYDVKM. The CDR3 totals 14 residues. The ends were cut back, 10 bases at V and 0 bases at J, with 12 bases in the middle. Here the CDR3 DNA reads TGTGCCACCCAGGACAGTGCAACTAATGAAAAACTGTTTTTT. Translation gives CATQDSATNEKLFF. Using reference TRBV28 and TRBJ1-4 for the parts outside the CDR3, the full variable domain is DVKVTQSSRYLVKRTGEKVFLECVQDMDHENMFWYRQDPGLGLRLIYFSYDVKMKEKGDIPEGYSVSREKKERFSLILESASTNQTSMYLCATQDSATNEKLFFGSGTQLSVL.

This chain uses TRBV6-4 with TRBJ2-1; tentative D call: TRBD2 (6 bases). CDR1 is MRHNA and CDR2 is SNTAGT in the germline V gene. Trimming left V 3 bases short and J 0 bases short, with 18 bases between. The CDR3 consists of 18 residues. The CDR3, as DNA: TGTGCCAGCAGTGATTCCCCCACTAGCCAGAGCTCCTACAATGAGCAGTTCTTC. It yields the protein CASSDSPTSQSSYNEQFF.

This clone was seen just once. The rearrangement joins TRBV6-1 to TRBJ2-2, with D maybe TRBD2 (5 bases). V lost 4 bases, J lost 1 base, and 22 bases lay in between. The CDR3 loop spans 19 amino acids. Germline lookup yields CDR1 MNHNS and CDR2 SASEGT. Here the CDR3 DNA reads TGTGCCAGCAGTGGCCCCGAGGTCTATGGAGGTTGGAACACCGGGGAGCTGTTTTTT. Translating gives CASSGPEVYGGWNTGELFF.

This clone was seen once. The chain couples TRBV30 to TRBJ2-5; 12 bases match TRBD2. With V trimmed by 4 bases and J by 2 bases, 8 bases remained unmatched. Germline loops: CDR1 GTSNPN, CDR2 SVGIG (reference sequence). This CDR3 contains 16 residues. For the CDR3, the DNA is TGTGCCTGGAAATTACCGGGACTAGCGGGTCAAGAGACCCAGTACTTC. This translates into CAWKLPGLAGQETQYF.

V usage is TRBV28 and J usage is TRBJ1-2; weak D call: TRBD1 (6 bases). Looked up from germline, CDR1 is MDHEN and CDR2 is SYDVKM. V was cut by 5 bases and J by 8 bases, with 15 bases left in between. The CDR3 runs to 13 residues. The CDR3 region has the DNA TGTGCCAGCAGTCCCTCGGGGGCGGAAGGCTACACCTTC. Its protein is CASSPSGAEGYTF.

As concerns this clone: The sample contains more than one DNA sequence encoding this CDR3. The chain uses TRBV28 and TRBJ2-7, with TRBD1 identical over 9 bases. V lost 2 bases to trimming and J lost 7 bases; unmatched junction nucleotides: 3. CDR1 is MDHEN and CDR2 is SYDVKM in the germline V gene. CDR3 length equals 13 residues. The CDR3 nucleotides are TGTGCCAGCAGTTTAGGGACAGGGCGTGAGCAGTACTTC. The encoded protein is CASSLGTGREQYF. Based on the CDR3 plus reference TRBV28 and TRBJ2-7, the full variable domain is DVKVTQSSRYLVKRTGEKVFLECVQDMDHENMFWYRQDPGLGLRLIYFSYDVKMKEKGDIPEGYSVSREKKERFSLILESASTNQTSMYLCASSLGTGREQYFGPGTRLTVT.

CDR3 protein: CASSMKSAGGGELFF. CDR3 coding DNA: TGTGCCAGTAGTATGAAATCAGCGGGAGGCGGGGAGCTGTTTTTT. The chain has TRBV19 and TRBJ2-2; 9 bases are shared with TRBD2. This CDR3 is built from 15 residues. Germline CDR1 LNHDA, CDR2 SQIVND (reference sequence). J lost 7 bases, V lost 3 bases, and 6 bases had no gene match. The full variable domain, completed using reference TRBV19 and TRBJ2-2, is DGGITQSPKYLFRKEGQNVTLSCEQNLNHDAMYWYRQDPGQGLRLIYYSQIVNDFQKGDIAEGYSVSREKKESFPLTVTSAQKNPTAFYLCASSMKSAGGGELFFGEGSRLTVL.

The chain carries TRBV7-9 and TRBJ2-3; D is unresolved. This CDR3 is 18 amino acids long. V was pared by 0 bases and J by 0 bases, with 16 bases between. The germline V gene encodes CDR1 SEHNR and CDR2 FQNEAQ (reference sequence). As DNA, the CDR3 is TGTGCCAGCAGCTTAGCTGGCAGCTCCGCCGCTAGCACAGATACGCAGTATTTT. Protein product: CASSLAGSSAASTDTQYF.